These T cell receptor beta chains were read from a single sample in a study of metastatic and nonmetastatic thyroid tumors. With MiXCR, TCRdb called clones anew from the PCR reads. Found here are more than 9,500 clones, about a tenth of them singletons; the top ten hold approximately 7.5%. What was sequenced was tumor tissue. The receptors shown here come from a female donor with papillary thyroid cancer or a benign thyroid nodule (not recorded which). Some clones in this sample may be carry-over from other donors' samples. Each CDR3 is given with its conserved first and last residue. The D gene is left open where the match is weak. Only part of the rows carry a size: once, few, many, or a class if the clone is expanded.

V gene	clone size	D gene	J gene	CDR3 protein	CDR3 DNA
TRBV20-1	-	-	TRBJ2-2	CSARETVELFF	TGCAGTGCTAGGGAGACCGTTGAGCTGTTTTTT
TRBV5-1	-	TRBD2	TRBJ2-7	CASSVTSGGSYEQYF	TGCGCCAGCAGCGTGACTAGCGGGGGTTCCTACGAGCAGTACTTC
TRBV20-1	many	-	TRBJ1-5	CSASRLSGEREDQPQHF	TGCAGTGCTTCCCGGCTAAGCGGGGAGCGAGAAGATCAGCCCCAGCATTTT
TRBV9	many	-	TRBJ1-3	CASSVGIAGHSGNTIYF	TGTGCCAGCAGCGTAGGAATCGCAGGGCACTCTGGAAACACCATATATTTT
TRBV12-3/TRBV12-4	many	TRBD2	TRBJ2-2	CASIGLAGSNTGELFF	TGTGCCAGCATTGGACTAGCGGGTTCAAACACCGGGGAGCTGTTTTTT
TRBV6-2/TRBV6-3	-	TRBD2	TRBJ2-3	CASSSSAGVADTQYF	TGTGCCAGCAGTTCCTCAGCGGGAGTGGCAGATACGCAGTATTTT
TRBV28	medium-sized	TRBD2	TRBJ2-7	CASSRGLAFSSYEQYF	TGTGCCAGCAGCCGGGGACTAGCTTTTAGCTCCTACGAGCAGTACTTC
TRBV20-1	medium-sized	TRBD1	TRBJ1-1	CSARRDSEAFF	TGCAGTGCGCGCCGGGACAGTGAAGCTTTCTTT
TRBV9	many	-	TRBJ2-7	CASSVELYHEQYF	TGTGCCAGCAGCGTAGAACTATACCACGAGCAGTACTTC
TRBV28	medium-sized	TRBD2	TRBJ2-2	CASSLGGLASGELFF	TGTGCCAGCAGTTTAGGAGGACTAGCCTCCGGGGAGCTGTTTTTT